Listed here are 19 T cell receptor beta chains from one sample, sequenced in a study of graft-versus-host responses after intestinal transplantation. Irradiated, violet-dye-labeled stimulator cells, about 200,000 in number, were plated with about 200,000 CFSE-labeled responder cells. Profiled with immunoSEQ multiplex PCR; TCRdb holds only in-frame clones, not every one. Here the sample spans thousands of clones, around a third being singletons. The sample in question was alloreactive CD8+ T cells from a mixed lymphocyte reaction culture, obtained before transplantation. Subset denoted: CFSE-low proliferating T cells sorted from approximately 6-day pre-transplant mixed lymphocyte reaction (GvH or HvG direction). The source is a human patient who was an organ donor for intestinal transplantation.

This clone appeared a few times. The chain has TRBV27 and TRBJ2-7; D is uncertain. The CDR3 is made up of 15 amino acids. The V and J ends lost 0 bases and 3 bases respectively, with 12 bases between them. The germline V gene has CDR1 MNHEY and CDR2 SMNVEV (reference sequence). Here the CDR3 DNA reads TGTGCCAGCAGTTTATCGACCGCGACAAACTACGAGCAGTACTTC. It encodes CASSLSTATNYEQYF.

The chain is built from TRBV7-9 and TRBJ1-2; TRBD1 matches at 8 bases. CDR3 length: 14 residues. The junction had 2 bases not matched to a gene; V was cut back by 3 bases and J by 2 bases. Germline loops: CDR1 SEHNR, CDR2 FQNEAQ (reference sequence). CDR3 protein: CASSFRDRNYGYTF. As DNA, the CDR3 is TGTGCCAGCAGCTTCAGGGACAGGAACTATGGCTACACCTTC.

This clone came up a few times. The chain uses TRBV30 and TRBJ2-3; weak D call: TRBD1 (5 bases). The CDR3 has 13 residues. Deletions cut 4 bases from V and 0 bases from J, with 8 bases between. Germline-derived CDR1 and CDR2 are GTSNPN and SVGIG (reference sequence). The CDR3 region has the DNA TGTGCCTGGAACTGGGGCAGCACAGATACGCAGTATTTT. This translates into CAWNWGSTDTQYF.

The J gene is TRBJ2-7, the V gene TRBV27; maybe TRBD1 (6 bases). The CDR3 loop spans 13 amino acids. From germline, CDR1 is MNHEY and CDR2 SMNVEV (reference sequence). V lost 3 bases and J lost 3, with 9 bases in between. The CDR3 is CASSLGTHYEQYF. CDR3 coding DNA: TGTGCCAGCAGTTTGGGGACACACTACGAGCAGTACTTC.

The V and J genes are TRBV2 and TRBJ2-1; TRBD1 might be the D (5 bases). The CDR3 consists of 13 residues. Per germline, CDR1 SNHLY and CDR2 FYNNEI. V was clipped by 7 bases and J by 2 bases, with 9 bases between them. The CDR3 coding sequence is TGTGCCAGCACGCAGGGCCCCTACAATGAGCAGTTCTTC. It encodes CASTQGPYNEQFF.

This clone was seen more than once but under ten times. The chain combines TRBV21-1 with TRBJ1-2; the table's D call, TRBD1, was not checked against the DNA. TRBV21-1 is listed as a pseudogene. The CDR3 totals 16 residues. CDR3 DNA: TGTGCCAGCAGCACTCGACAGGCCTATAAAGATTATGGCTACACCTTC. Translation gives CASSTRQAYKDYGYTF.

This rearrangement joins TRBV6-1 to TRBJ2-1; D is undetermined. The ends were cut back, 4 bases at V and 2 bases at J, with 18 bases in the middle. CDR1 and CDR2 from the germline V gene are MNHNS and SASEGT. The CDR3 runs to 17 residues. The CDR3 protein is CASSGSTPRGPYNEQFF. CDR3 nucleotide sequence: TGTGCCAGCAGTGGAAGTACTCCCCGCGGCCCCTACAATGAGCAGTTCTTC.

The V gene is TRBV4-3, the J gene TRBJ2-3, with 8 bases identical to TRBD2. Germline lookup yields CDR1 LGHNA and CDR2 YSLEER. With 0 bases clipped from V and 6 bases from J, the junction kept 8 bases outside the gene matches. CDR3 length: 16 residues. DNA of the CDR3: TGCGCCAGCAGCCAAGAGGGCCTTCTAGCGGGCGATACGCAGTATTTT. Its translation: CASSQEGLLAGDTQYF.

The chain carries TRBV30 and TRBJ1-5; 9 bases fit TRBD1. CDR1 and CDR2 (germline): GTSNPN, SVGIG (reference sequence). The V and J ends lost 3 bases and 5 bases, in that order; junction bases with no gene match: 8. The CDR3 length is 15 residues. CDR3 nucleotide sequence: TGTGCCTGGAGGACAAGCGGGACAGGGTATCAGCCCCAGCATTTT. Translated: CAWRTSGTGYQPQHF.

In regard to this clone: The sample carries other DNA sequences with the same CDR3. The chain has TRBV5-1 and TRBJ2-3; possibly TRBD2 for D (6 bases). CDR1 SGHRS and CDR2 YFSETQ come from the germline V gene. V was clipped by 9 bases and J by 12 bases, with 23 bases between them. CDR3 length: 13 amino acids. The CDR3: CATSAVEGLVQYF. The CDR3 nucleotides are TGCGCCACCTCAGCTGTGGAGGGCCTTGTACAGTATTTT.

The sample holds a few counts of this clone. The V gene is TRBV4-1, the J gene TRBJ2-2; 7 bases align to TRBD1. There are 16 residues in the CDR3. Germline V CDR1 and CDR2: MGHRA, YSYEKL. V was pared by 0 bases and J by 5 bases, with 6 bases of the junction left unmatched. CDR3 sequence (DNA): TGCGCCAGCAGCCAAGAAGGGGGCAGGGGGACCGGGGAGCTGTTTTTT. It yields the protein CASSQEGGRGTGELFF.

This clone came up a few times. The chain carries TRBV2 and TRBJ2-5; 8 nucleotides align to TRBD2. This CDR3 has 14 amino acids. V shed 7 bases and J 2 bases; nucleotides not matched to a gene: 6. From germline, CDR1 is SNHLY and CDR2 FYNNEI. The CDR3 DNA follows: TGTGCCAGCAATTCCGGGAGGGCGCAAGAGACCCAGTACTTC. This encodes CASNSGRAQETQYF.

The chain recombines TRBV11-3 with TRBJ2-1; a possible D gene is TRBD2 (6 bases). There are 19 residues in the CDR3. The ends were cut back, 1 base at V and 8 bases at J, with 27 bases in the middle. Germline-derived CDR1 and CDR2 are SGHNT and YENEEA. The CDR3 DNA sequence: TGTGCCAGCAGCTTAGCCAGCGGGTGGTACAAGGAGCTTAACTATGAGCAGTTCTTC. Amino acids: CASSLASGWYKELNYEQFF.

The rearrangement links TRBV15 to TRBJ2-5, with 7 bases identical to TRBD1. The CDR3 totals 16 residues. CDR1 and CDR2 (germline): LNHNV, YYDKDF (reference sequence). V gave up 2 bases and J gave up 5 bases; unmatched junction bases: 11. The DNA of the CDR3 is TGTGCCACCAGCAGAACCACAGGGGCCCTATGGGAGACCCAGTACTTC. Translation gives CATSRTTGALWETQYF.

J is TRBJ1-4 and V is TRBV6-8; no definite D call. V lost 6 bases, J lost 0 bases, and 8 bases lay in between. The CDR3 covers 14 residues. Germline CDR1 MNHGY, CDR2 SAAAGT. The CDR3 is CASSWEATNEKLFF. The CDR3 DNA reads TGTGCCAGCAGCTGGGAGGCAACTAATGAAAAACTGTTTTTT.

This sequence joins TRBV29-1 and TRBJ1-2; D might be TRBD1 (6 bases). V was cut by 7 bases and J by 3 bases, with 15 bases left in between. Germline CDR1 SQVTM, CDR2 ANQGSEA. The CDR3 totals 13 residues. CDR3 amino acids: CSAVGGADYGYTF. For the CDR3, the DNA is TGCAGCGCTGTAGGGGGGGCAGACTATGGCTACACCTTC.

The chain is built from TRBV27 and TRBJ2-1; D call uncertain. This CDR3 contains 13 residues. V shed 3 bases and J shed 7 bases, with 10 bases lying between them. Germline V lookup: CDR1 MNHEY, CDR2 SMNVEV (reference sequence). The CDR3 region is CASSFPPMNEQFF. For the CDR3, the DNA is TGTGCCAGCAGTTTTCCCCCCATGAATGAGCAGTTCTTC.

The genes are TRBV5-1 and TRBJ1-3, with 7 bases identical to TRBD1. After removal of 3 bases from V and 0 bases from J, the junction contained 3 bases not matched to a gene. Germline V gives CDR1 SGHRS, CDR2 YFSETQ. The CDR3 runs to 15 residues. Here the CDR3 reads CASSSGGFSGNTIYF. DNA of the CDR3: TGCGCCAGCAGCTCAGGGGGATTCTCTGGAAACACCATATATTTT. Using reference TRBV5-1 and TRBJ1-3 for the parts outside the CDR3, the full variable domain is KAGVTQTPRYLIKTRGQQVTLSCSPISGHRSVSWYQQTPGQGLQFLFEYFSETQRNKGNFPGRFSGRQFSNSRSEMNVSTLELGDSALYLCASSSGGFSGNTIYFGEGSWLTVV.

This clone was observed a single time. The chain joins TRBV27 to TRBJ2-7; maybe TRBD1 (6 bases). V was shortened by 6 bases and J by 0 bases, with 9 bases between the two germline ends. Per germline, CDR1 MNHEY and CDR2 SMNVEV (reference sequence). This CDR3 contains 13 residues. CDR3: CASSTGSSYEQYF. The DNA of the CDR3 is TGTGCCAGCAGCACAGGGAGCTCCTACGAGCAGTACTTC.